A selection of T cell receptor beta chains follows, all from one sample in a study of blood T cell repertoires in COVID-19. Produced via immunoSEQ multiplex PCR; TCRdb's table is partial and in-frame only. Here the sample spans some 270,000 clones, approximately 81% being singletons. The sequenced sample consisted of PBMCs or T cells enriched from blood (not recorded which). These receptors were collected from a woman between 45 and 60 years old who had been exposed to COVID-19. Both conserved end residues are part of each CDR3. Fields, in order: V gene, CDR3 protein.

V: TRBV6-5
CDR3: CASSGRGTSTDTQYF

V: TRBV11-3
CDR3: CASSPRGAGGLTIQYF

V: TRBV25-1
CDR3: CASSDIRGPQETQYF

V: TRBV5-1
CDR3: CASSLGVQGADYGYTF

V: TRBV27
CDR3: CASSFATTGGNSPLHF

V: TRBV12-3/TRBV12-4
CDR3: CAIFSGVTDTQYF

V: TRBV7-9
CDR3: CASSFPGQGETQYF

V: TRBV5-6
CDR3: CASSSRGLSHNEQFF

V: TRBV9
CDR3: CASSVSAAGAHEQYF

V: TRBV5-1
CDR3: CASSIRGQANEQFF

V: TRBV4-3
CDR3: CASSLASGASGNTIYF

V: TRBV12-3/TRBV12-4
CDR3: CASSRDSYGYTF

V: TRBV4-1
CDR3: CASSQENRGGSAFF

V: TRBV28
CDR3: CASTPSALFRSTGNTIYF

V: TRBV19
CDR3: CASLMGGQAFF

V: TRBV15
CDR3: CATGIGQGINSPLHF

V: TRBV2
CDR3: CATKQSGQPQHF

V: TRBV18
CDR3: CASSPDRPGELFF

V: TRBV7-2
CDR3: CASSLGGNKYEQYF

V: TRBV28
CDR3: CASSLRVTGRGEQYF

V: TRBV6-5
CDR3: CASTRRGGAVYGYTF

V: TRBV7-9
CDR3: CASSPGKLAGGTDTQYF

V: TRBV5-1
CDR3: CASSYSSGGRSDTQYF

V: TRBV5-1
CDR3: CASRSGAANYGYTF

V: TRBV7-2
CDR3: CASSLVAGKNSPLHF

V: TRBV7-2
CDR3: CASRKQSGGTQYF

V: TRBV12-3/TRBV12-4
CDR3: CASSFNRGETQYF

V: TRBV27
CDR3: CASSKGSNQPQHF

V: TRBV10-3
CDR3: CASQQGGGQPQHF

V: TRBV14
CDR3: CASSQEWAGSHEQYF

V: TRBV7-9
CDR3: CASSPHRNPKNIQYF

V: TRBV13
CDR3: CASSFSPPRGHPWSEQFF

V: TRBV28
CDR3: CASSLDGTGWGYTF

V: TRBV2
CDR3: CASRNDRRNYGYTF

V: TRBV7-2
CDR3: CASSSGWAGNTEAFF

V: TRBV5-8
CDR3: CASSLGVISYEQYF

V: TRBV6-5
CDR3: CASKNDRPSRDFF

V: TRBV5-5
CDR3: CASSLEGVETQYF

V: TRBV18
CDR3: CASSPSLANTEAFF

V: TRBV4-1
CDR3: CASSPQGTSGGLTYEQYF

V: TRBV11-2
CDR3: CASSSRTSGYEQYF

V: TRBV5-1
CDR3: CASSPGTGLEHYGYTF

V: TRBV28
CDR3: CASSVDSSYNEQFF

V: TRBV2
CDR3: CASSGLLNSPLHF

V: TRBV10-3
CDR3: CAIAAGGPPDTQYF

V: TRBV6-5
CDR3: CASSYSSTGGTEAFF

V: TRBV13
CDR3: CASSLGRGEQFF

V: TRBV5-1
CDR3: CASSLMEDGNTEAFF

V: TRBV7-2
CDR3: CASSLVGGATNEKLFF

V: TRBV4-2
CDR3: CASSQGGTGAGRNEQFF

V: TRBV14
CDR3: CASSQGPTGTGREAFF

V: TRBV4-2
CDR3: CASSQVDSLTGELFF

V: TRBV5-5
CDR3: CASSESGGPLFNEQYF

V: TRBV5-1
CDR3: CASSSWRDGELFF